The sequence of this TCR beta chain was determined in a study of technical replicates of blood from a handful of donors. With 0 bases clipped from V and 0 bases from J, the junction kept 4 bases outside the gene matches. CDR3 size: 16 residues. Germline V gene data show CDR1 as LNHNV and CDR2 as YYDKDF (reference sequence). Clones were read by immunoSEQ multiplex PCR, and TCRdb kept only the in-frame ones, dropping some. The repertoire consists of 85,000 to 100,000 clones, with under 97% occurring once and the leading ten covering 0.2% to 0.25%. This clone has only one observation. This chain uses TRBV15 with TRBJ1-2; 7 nucleotides match TRBD1. The specimen sequenced was T cells isolated from PBMCs. The sequence came from a human donor in good health. CDR3 nucleotides: TGTGCCACCAGCAGAGACCGGGACAGAGCTAACTATGGCTACACCTTC. This translates into CATSRDRDRANYGYTF.